This T cell receptor (beta chain) is drawn from a study of beta chain features in type 1 diabetes. General study results and limits: Shortening of TCRB CDR3s, moderate but significant, appeared in all four CD4+ subsets of Type 1 diabetes patients.

Germline CDR1 is SGHTA and CDR2 is FQGNSA. The CDR3 consists of 16 residues. The trim removed 3 bases at V and 2 bases at J, leaving 4 bases unmatched. cDNA synthesis used the whole RNA isolate, giving expressed TCRB sequences. Clones were sequenced by immunoSEQ multiplex PCR, and TCRdb holds only the in-frame ones, with some missing. The table includes about 160,000 clones, around 63% detected once. Worth noting for this clone: As yet, its antigen is unknown.

Sequences were obtained from naive CD4+ T cells from blood. This chain joins TRBV7-2 and TRBJ2-1; 10 nucleotides align to TRBD2. The clonotype originates from a man younger than 40 with type 1 diabetes. The CDR3 nucleotides are TGTGCCAGCAGCTTCTTAGCGGGGGGACCCTACAATGAGCAGTTCTTC. It translates to CASSFLAGGPYNEQFF.